The next 32 T cell receptor beta chains were all read from a single sample in a study of HIV-infected children after antiretroviral therapy interruption. Treatment meaning: PENTA 11 planned treatment interruption arm or continuous ART arm. A 3' RACE protocol on RNA, with unique molecular identifiers, produced the TCR library. MiXCR was run by TCRdb on the 3' RACE reads, yielding one entry per CDR3 protein. This sample has fewer than 7,500 distinct CDR3 sequences, with more than 15% found just once. The sample was CD45RO+ CD8+ T cells from PBMCs, pooled from several time points, taken from a donor given antiretroviral therapy, either interrupted or continuous. The subset: memory CD8+ CD45RO+ CD45RA- T cells. These receptors were obtained from a pool of human donors with HIV.

This clonotype was counted many times. The chain couples TRBV6-6 to TRBJ2-7; no definite D call. The CDR3 has 11 amino acids. The V and J ends lost 6 bases and 4 bases respectively, with 7 bases between them. Germline V lookup: CDR1 MNHNY, CDR2 SVGAGI (reference sequence). The CDR3 region is CASRYGYEQYF. CDR3 bases: TGTGCCAGCAGATACGGTTACGAGCAGTACTTC.

The gene calls are TRBV20-1 and TRBJ2-2; 11 nucleotides line up with TRBD2. J lost 1 base, V lost 5 bases, and 3 bases had no gene match. The length of the CDR3 is 15 residues. Germline V gives CDR1 DFQATT, CDR2 SNEGSKA (reference sequence). CDR3 sequence: CSARTSGRNTGELFF. CDR3 sequence (DNA): TGCAGTGCTCGTACTAGCGGGAGGAACACCGGGGAGCTGTTTTTT.

This clonotype was seen many times. CDR3 protein: CASSPWDPNEQYF. As DNA, the CDR3 is TGTGCCAGCAGCCCCTGGGACCCCAACGAGCAGTACTTC. The J gene is TRBJ2-7, the V gene TRBV7-9; D possibly uses TRBD1 or TRBD2 (5 bases each). Germline V lookup: CDR1 SEHNR, CDR2 FQNEAQ (reference sequence). V was shortened by 5 bases and J by 5 bases, with 13 bases between the two germline ends. The CDR3 consists of 13 residues.

The sample holds many counts of this clonotype. The V gene is TRBV7-3, the J gene TRBJ2-3, with D perhaps TRBD1 (6 bases). The CDR3 has 14 amino acids. From germline, CDR1 is SGHTA and CDR2 FQGTGA. V lost 4 bases to trimming and J lost 3 bases, with 11 bases between them. The chain's CDR3 is CASSSLGGTDTQYF. The CDR3 DNA follows: TGTGCCAGCAGCTCTCTAGGGGGTACAGATACGCAGTATTTT. Supplemented by reference TRBV7-3 and TRBJ2-3, the full variable domain reads GAGVSQTPSNKVTEKGKYVELRCDPISGHTALYWYRQSLGQGPEFLIYFQGTGAADDSGLPNDRFFAVRPEGSVSTLKIQRTERGDSAVYLCASSSLGGTDTQYFGPGTRLTVL.

This clonotype is medium-sized by share. The V gene is TRBV27, the J gene TRBJ2-2; maybe TRBD1 (5 bases). The CDR3 totals 16 residues. The germline gives CDR1 MNHEY, CDR2 SMNVEV (reference sequence). The V end was cut by 5 bases, the J end by 6 bases, with 19 bases between. CDR3 sequence: CASSIWGQQLPGELFF. The CDR3, as DNA: TGTGCCAGCAGTATATGGGGCCAGCAGCTCCCCGGGGAGCTGTTTTTT.

By sample share, this clonotype is medium-sized. The rearrangement links TRBV10-2 to TRBJ1-5; D gene ambiguous. Germline lookup yields CDR1 WSHSY and CDR2 SAAADI. V dropped 2 bases and J dropped 4 bases, with 6 bases sitting between them. CDR3 length: 13 amino acids. CDR3 DNA sequence: TGCGCCAGCAGTGAGACAGAGAATCAGCCCCAGCATTTT. It is translated as CASSETENQPQHF.

Judged by abundance, this clonotype is large. This sequence joins TRBV28 and TRBJ1-6; TRBD1 matches at 8 bases. From germline, CDR1 is MDHEN and CDR2 SYDVKM. CDR3 size: 18 residues. Trimming cost V 5 bases and J 7 bases; bases outside gene matches: 16. CDR3 sequence (DNA): TGTGCCAGCAGTCGAATTGGAGACCGGGACAGGCTGAATTCACCCCTCCACTTT. Protein product: CASSRIGDRDRLNSPLHF.

This clonotype was counted ten times or more. The J gene is TRBJ2-7, the V gene TRBV29-1; 9 bases line up with TRBD1. V lost 2 bases to trimming and J lost 6 bases; unmatched junction nucleotides: 8. The germline gives CDR1 SQVTM, CDR2 ANQGSEA. This CDR3 has 14 amino acids. DNA for the CDR3: TGCAGCGTTGAACCCGGACAGGGGAGGAGCGAGCAGTACTTC. This sequence encodes CSVEPGQGRSEQYF.

In its sample, this clonotype ranks as medium-sized. This chain joins TRBV27 and TRBJ2-2; D uncertain. CDR3 length: 14 residues. The germline V gene encodes CDR1 MNHEY and CDR2 SMNVEV (reference sequence). V lost 4 bases and J 5 bases, leaving 11 bases between the germline ends. CDR3 DNA: TGTGCCAGCAGTTGGGCAATCCAAACCGGGGAGCTGTTTTTT. It is translated as CASSWAIQTGELFF.

The V gene is TRBV4-2, the J gene TRBJ2-1; 10 nucleotides match TRBD2. CDR3 size: 15 residues. V was pared by 4 bases and J by 8 bases, with 8 bases of the junction left unmatched. CDR1 is LGHNA and CDR2 is YNFKEQ in the germline V gene. This chain's CDR3 is CASSPSPSGSYEQFF. For the CDR3, the DNA is TGTGCCAGCAGCCCTTCGCCTAGCGGGAGCTATGAGCAGTTCTTC.

This clonotype is deemed medium-sized (0.01 to 0.1%). The J gene is TRBJ1-5, the V gene TRBV4-1, with 7 bases identical to TRBD1. Germline CDR1 MGHRA, CDR2 YSYEKL. J was trimmed by 3 bases and V by 4 bases; bases with no gene match: 3. The CDR3 length is 14 residues. CDR3 nucleotide sequence: TGCGCCAGCAGCCTTGAGGGGGCCAATCAGCCCCAGCATTTT. It codes for CASSLEGANQPQHF.

This clonotype was seen ten or more times. V gene TRBV30 combines with J gene TRBJ2-7; D is unresolved. The CDR3 loop spans 13 amino acids. Between the trimmed V and J ends, which lost 0 bases and 3 bases, there was a span of 9 bases. Per germline, CDR1 GTSNPN and CDR2 SVGIG (reference sequence). CDR3 nucleotides: TGTGCCTGGAGTGTATATGGGATCTACGAGCAGTACTTC. This sequence encodes CAWSVYGIYEQYF.

This clonotype has a count of ten or more. The gene calls are TRBV28 and TRBJ2-7, with TRBD1 matching over 8 bases. J gave up 4 bases and V 10 bases, and 12 bases lay outside the gene matches. The CDR3 is made up of 14 amino acids. Per the germline V gene, CDR1 is MDHEN and CDR2 is SYDVKM. The CDR3 DNA reads TGTGCCACAAGGGGGACAGGTAACTTATACGAGCAGTACTTC. It is translated as CATRGTGNLYEQYF.

The V call is TRBV7-3, the J call TRBJ2-5; TRBD2 is a possible D gene (5 bases). Between the trimmed V and J ends, which lost 5 bases and 2 bases, there was a span of 15 bases. This CDR3 has 15 residues. The germline V gene encodes CDR1 SGHTA and CDR2 FQGTGA. DNA of the CDR3: TGTGCCAGCAGCCAAGGACTTGCGGTTCAAGAGACCCAGTACTTC. Protein sequence: CASSQGLAVQETQYF.

This clonotype has a count of ten or more. The rearrangement uses TRBV6-5 and TRBJ2-3; D call uncertain. Between the trimmed V and J ends, which lost 6 bases and 4 bases, there was a span of 20 bases. The germline V gene has CDR1 MNHEY and CDR2 SVGAGI. This CDR3 has 16 residues. The CDR3 DNA sequence: TGTGCCAGCAGCCCATTCCGGGCCGACGGGCCAGATACGCAGTATTTT. Translating gives CASSPFRADGPDTQYF.

This clonotype was recorded at least ten times. This chain connects TRBV5-8 to TRBJ2-3, with TRBD1 as a possible D gene (6 bases). CDR1 and CDR2 (germline): SGHTS, YDEGEE. This CDR3 comprises 16 residues. V shed 9 bases and J shed 4 bases, with 24 bases lying between them. The CDR3 here is CAIRKTGRNGADTQYF. CDR3 DNA sequence: TGTGCCATCCGAAAGACAGGCAGAAATGGGGCAGATACGCAGTATTTT.

This clonotype rates as medium-sized (0.01 to 0.1%). Here the CDR3 DNA reads TGCGCCAGCAGCTTGGGTAGCGGGGGGGCCAATGAGCAGTTCTTC. It encodes CASSLGSGGANEQFF. This chain links TRBV5-1 with TRBJ2-1; 11 positions match TRBD2. Trimming cost V 0 bases and J 6 bases; bases outside gene matches: 2. CDR3 length: 15 amino acids. The germline V gene encodes CDR1 SGHRS and CDR2 YFSETQ.

By share, this clonotype counts as medium-sized. The chain combines TRBV5-1 with TRBJ2-7; TRBD1 matches 7 bases. Trimming cost V 2 bases and J 5 bases; bases outside gene matches: 4. Germline V gives CDR1 SGHRS, CDR2 YFSETQ. The CDR3 length is 13 residues. The CDR3 DNA sequence: TGCGCCAGCAGCTTAAGGGGGCCCCACGAGCAGTACTTC. Amino acids: CASSLRGPHEQYF.

This clonotype was recorded many times. V gene TRBV20-1 combines with J gene TRBJ2-7; 14 nucleotides align to TRBD2. CDR3 length equals 14 residues. With 5 bases clipped from V and 4 bases from J, the junction kept 4 bases outside the gene matches. Germline V lookup: CDR1 DFQATT, CDR2 SNEGSKA (reference sequence). The CDR3 is CSAFRTSGGYEQYF. CDR3 in DNA: TGCAGTGCTTTCCGGACTAGCGGGGGGTACGAGCAGTACTTC.

This clonotype has ten or more counts. The rearrangement uses TRBV7-9 and TRBJ1-2; D unresolved. Between the trimmed V and J ends, which lost 5 bases and 2 bases, there was a span of 9 bases. Germline V CDR1 and CDR2: SEHNR, FQNEAQ (reference sequence). There are 13 residues in the CDR3. The CDR3 DNA is TGTGCCAGCAGCCCCCAAGGAAACTATGGCTACACCTTC. Translating gives CASSPQGNYGYTF.

Judged by abundance, this clonotype is medium-sized (0.01 to 0.1%). The chain links TRBV2 to TRBJ2-7; D might be TRBD2 (6 bases). Trimming shortened V by 6 bases and J by 4 bases, and 13 bases separated the two germline ends. From germline, CDR1 is SNHLY and CDR2 FYNNEI. The CDR3 has 13 amino acids. CDR3 DNA: TGTGCCAGCAGGGCCCTGGGGAGGTACGAGCAGTACTTC. As protein: CASRALGRYEQYF.

This clonotype was picked up a small number of times. The CDR3 loop is CASSPRTSYEQYF. Here the CDR3 DNA reads TGTGCCAGCAGCCCCCGGACTAGCTACGAGCAGTACTTC. The chain has TRBV7-8 and TRBJ2-7; the match to TRBD2 covers 7 bases. CDR3 size: 13 residues. The ends lost 5 bases at V and 3 bases at J; junction bases unmatched: 4. Germline V gene sequence: CDR1 SGHVS, CDR2 FQNEAQ.

Many counts were recorded for this clonotype. The chain is built from TRBV5-1 and TRBJ2-7; 7 nucleotides match TRBD1. Germline V gene lookup returns CDR1 SGHRS and CDR2 YFSETQ. With 3 bases clipped from V and 3 bases from J, the junction kept 6 bases outside the gene matches. The CDR3 runs 14 residues. The CDR3 protein is CASSWDSTNYEQYF. For the CDR3, the DNA is TGCGCCAGCAGCTGGGACAGTACTAACTACGAGCAGTACTTC.

The gene calls are TRBV20-1 and TRBJ2-2; the D is unclear. CDR1 is DFQATT, CDR2 SNEGSKA, per germline (reference sequence). The V end was cut by 6 bases, the J end by 6 bases, with 14 bases between. This CDR3 is built from 13 residues. The DNA for the CDR3 is TGCAGTGCGGTCGCACTGGGCCCCGGGGAGCTGTTTTTT. Translating gives CSAVALGPGELFF.

This clonotype came up many times. The chain uses TRBV29-1 and TRBJ2-2; 16 nucleotides agree with TRBD2. The germline V gene has CDR1 SQVTM and CDR2 ANQGSEA. The CDR3 runs 15 residues. The trim removed 7 bases at V and 6 bases at J, leaving 5 bases unmatched. The CDR3 region has the DNA TGCAGCGCGGGACTAGCGGGGGGGGGAGCCGGGGAGCTGTTTTTT. It codes for CSAGLAGGGAGELFF.

This rearrangement joins TRBV20-1 to TRBJ1-2; 8 bases fit TRBD1. Germline assignment: CDR1 DFQATT and CDR2 SNEGSKA (reference sequence). After removal of 2 bases from V and 6 bases from J, the junction contained 8 bases not matched to a gene. The CDR3 runs 14 residues. CDR3 sequence reads: CSARRQDRANGYTF. The DNA for the CDR3 is TGCAGTGCTAGAAGACAGGACAGGGCGAATGGCTACACCTTC.

This clonotype was counted at least ten times. The V gene is TRBV7-9, the J gene TRBJ2-7; D not resolved. Germline V gene data show CDR1 as SEHNR and CDR2 as FQNEAQ (reference sequence). V lost 1 base, J lost 1 base, and 8 bases lay in between. This CDR3 is 14 amino acids long. The CDR3: CASSLVKLSYEQYF. In DNA form, the CDR3 reads TGTGCCAGCAGCTTAGTAAAACTTTCCTACGAGCAGTACTTC. Using reference TRBV7-9 and TRBJ2-7 for the parts outside the CDR3, the full variable domain is DTGVSQNPRHKITKRGQNVTFRCDPISEHNRLYWYRQTLGQGPEFLTYFQNEAQLEKSRLLSDRFSAERPKGSFSTLEIQRTEQGDSAMYLCASSLVKLSYEQYFGPGTRLTVT.

This clonotype was detected ten times or more. The rearrangement joins TRBV19 to TRBJ1-5; 7 nucleotides line up with TRBD1. V lost 6 bases, J lost 2 bases, and 1 base stayed unmatched. Germline assignment: CDR1 LNHDA and CDR2 SQIVND (reference sequence). This CDR3 region has 13 residues. In DNA form, the CDR3 reads TGTGCCAGTAGAGACAGGGGCAATCAGCCCCAGCATTTT. It translates to CASRDRGNQPQHF.

This clonotype showed up many times. The V gene is TRBV20-1, the J gene TRBJ2-5, with TRBD1 matching over 7 bases. CDR3 length: 11 residues. Germline CDR1 and CDR2: DFQATT and SNEGSKA (reference sequence). The trim removed 5 bases at V and 5 bases at J, leaving 2 bases unmatched. CDR3 region: CSAQGEETQYF. The CDR3 DNA reads TGCAGTGCTCAGGGGGAGGAGACCCAGTACTTC.

This clonotype showed up many times. The chain is built from TRBV15 and TRBJ2-3; D unresolved. The V end was cut by 0 bases, the J end by 3 bases, with 1 base between. From germline, CDR1 is LNHNV and CDR2 YYDKDF (reference sequence). The CDR3 consists of 12 residues. CDR3 loop: CATSRETDTQYF. In DNA, the CDR3 is TGTGCCACCAGCAGAGAAACAGATACGCAGTATTTT. Together with reference TRBV15 and TRBJ2-3, the CDR3 gives the full variable domain: DAMVIQNPRYQVTQFGKPVTLSCSQTLNHNVMYWYQQKSSQAPKLLFHYYDKDFNNEADTPDNFQSRRPNTSFCFLDIRSPGLGDTAMYLCATSRETDTQYFGPGTRLTVL.

There are many counts of this clonotype. V gene TRBV11-2 combines with J gene TRBJ2-3; D is possibly TRBD1 or TRBD2 (5 bases each). Trimming removed 0 bases from V and 2 bases from J, with 9 bases in between. Germline values: CDR1 SGHAT, CDR2 FQNNGV. This CDR3 is 15 amino acids long. CDR3 region: CASSLDMGDTDTQYF. For the CDR3, the DNA is TGTGCCAGCAGCTTAGATATGGGGGACACAGATACGCAGTATTTT.

The chain carries TRBV7-2 and TRBJ2-1; D is possibly TRBD2 (6 bases). Germline V CDR1 and CDR2: SGHTA, FQGNSA. The CDR3 spans 15 residues. Trimming shortened V by 6 bases and J by 4 bases, and 16 bases separated the two germline ends. The CDR3 bases are TGTGCCAGCAGTTCGGGACTCCGGCTGTACAATGAGCAGTTCTTC. It encodes CASSSGLRLYNEQFF.